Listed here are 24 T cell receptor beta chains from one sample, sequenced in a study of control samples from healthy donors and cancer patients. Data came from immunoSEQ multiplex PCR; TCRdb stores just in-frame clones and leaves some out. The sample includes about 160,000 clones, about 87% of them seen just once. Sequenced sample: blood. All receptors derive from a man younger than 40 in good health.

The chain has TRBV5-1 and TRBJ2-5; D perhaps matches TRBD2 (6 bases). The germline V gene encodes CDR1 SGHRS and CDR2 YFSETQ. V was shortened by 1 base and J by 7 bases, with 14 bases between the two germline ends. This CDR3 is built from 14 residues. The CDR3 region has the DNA TGCGCCAGCAGCTTGCCTGATAGCGGTACGACCCAGTACTTC. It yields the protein CASSLPDSGTTQYF. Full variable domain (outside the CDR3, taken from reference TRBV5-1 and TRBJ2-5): KAGVTQTPRYLIKTRGQQVTLSCSPISGHRSVSWYQQTPGQGLQFLFEYFSETQRNKGNFPGRFSGRQFSNSRSEMNVSTLELGDSALYLCASSLPDSGTTQYFGPGTRLLVL.

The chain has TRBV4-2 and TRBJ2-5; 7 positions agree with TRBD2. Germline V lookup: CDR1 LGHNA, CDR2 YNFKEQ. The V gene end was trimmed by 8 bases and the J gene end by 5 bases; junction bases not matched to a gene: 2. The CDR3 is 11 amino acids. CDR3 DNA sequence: TGTGCCAGCGGGGGGGAGGAGACCCAGTACTTC. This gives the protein CASGGEETQYF.

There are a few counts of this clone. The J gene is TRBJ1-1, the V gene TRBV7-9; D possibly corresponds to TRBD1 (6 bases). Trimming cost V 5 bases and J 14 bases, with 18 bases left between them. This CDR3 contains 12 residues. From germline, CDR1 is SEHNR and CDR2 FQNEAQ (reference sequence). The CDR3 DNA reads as TGTGCCAGCAGCACCCCACCCCTACAGGGCTTCTTT. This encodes CASSTPPLQGFF. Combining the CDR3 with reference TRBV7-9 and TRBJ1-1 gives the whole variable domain DTGVSQNPRHKITKRGQNVTFRCDPISEHNRLYWYRQTLGQGPEFLTYFQNEAQLEKSRLLSDRFSAERPKGSFSTLEIQRTEQGDSAMYLCASSTPPLQGFFGQGTRLTVV.

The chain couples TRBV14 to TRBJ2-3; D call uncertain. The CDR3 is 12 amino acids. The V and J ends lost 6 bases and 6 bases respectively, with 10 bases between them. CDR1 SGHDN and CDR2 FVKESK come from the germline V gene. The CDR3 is CASSLNADTQYF. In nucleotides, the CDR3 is TGTGCCAGCAGTCTTAACGCCGATACGCAGTATTTT.

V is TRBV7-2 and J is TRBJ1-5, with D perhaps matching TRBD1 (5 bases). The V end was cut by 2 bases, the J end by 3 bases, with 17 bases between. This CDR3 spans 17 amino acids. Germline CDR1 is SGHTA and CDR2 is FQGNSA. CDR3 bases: TGTGCCAGCAGCTTAACCGGGGGAGGGTATGACAATCAGCCCCAGCATTTT. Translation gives CASSLTGGGYDNQPQHF.

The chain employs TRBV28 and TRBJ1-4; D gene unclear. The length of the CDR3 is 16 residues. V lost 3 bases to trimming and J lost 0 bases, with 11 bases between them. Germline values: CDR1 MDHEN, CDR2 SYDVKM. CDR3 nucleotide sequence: TGTGCCAGCAGTTTGGGTGGCCGTCCAACTAATGAAAAACTGTTTTTT. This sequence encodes CASSLGGRPTNEKLFF.

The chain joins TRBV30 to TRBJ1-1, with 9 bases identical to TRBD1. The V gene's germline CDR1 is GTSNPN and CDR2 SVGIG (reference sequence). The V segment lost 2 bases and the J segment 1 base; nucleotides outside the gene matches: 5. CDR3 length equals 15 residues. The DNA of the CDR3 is TGTGCCTGGAGTCCAAGGGACAGGGAGAACACTGAAGCTTTCTTT. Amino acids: CAWSPRDRENTEAFF.

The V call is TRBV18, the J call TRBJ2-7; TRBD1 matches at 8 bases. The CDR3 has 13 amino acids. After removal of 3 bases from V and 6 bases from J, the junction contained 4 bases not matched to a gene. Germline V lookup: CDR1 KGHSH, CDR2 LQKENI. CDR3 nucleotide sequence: TGTGCCAGCTCACCTGGACAGGGCCTCGAGCAGTACTTC. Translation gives CASSPGQGLEQYF.

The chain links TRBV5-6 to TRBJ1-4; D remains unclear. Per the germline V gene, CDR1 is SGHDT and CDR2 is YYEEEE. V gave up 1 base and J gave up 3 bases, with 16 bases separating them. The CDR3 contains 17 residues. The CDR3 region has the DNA TGTGCCAGCAGCTTGATTTCAGCCGGTACAGCTAATGAAAAACTGTTTTTT. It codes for CASSLISAGTANEKLFF.

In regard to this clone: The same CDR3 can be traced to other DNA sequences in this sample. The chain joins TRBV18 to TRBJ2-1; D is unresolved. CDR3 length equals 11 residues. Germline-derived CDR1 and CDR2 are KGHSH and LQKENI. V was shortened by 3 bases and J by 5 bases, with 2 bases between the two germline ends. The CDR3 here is CASSPNNEQFF. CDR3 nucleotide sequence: TGTGCCAGCTCACCGAACAATGAGCAGTTCTTC.

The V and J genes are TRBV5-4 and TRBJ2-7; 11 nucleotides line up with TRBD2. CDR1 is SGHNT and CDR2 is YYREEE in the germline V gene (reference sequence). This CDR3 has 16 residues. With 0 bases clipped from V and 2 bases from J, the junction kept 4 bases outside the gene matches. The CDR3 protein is CASSLGLAGRTYEQYF. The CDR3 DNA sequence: TGTGCCAGCAGCTTGGGACTAGCGGGGCGTACCTACGAGCAGTACTTC.

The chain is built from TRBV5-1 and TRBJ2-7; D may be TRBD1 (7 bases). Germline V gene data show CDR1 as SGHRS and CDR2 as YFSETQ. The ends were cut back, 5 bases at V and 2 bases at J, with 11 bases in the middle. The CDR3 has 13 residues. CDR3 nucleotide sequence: TGCGCCAGCAGAGGAGGGACAGCCTACGAGCAGTACTTC. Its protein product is CASRGGTAYEQYF. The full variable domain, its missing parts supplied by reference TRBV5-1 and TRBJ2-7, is KAGVTQTPRYLIKTRGQQVTLSCSPISGHRSVSWYQQTPGQGLQFLFEYFSETQRNKGNFPGRFSGRQFSNSRSEMNVSTLELGDSALYLCASRGGTAYEQYFGPGTRLTVT.

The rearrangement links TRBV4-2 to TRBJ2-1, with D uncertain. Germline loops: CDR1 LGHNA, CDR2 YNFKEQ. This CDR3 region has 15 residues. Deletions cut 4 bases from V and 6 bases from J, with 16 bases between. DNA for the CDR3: TGTGCCAGCAGCCCTCTCGATCCTAGTAGCAATGAGCAGTTCTTC. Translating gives CASSPLDPSSNEQFF.

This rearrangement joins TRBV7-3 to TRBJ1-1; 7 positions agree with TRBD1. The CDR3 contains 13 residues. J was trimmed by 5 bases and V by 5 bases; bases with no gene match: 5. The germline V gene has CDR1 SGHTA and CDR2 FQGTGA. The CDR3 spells CASSQGDWTEAFF. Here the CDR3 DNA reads TGTGCCAGCAGCCAGGGGGATTGGACTGAAGCTTTCTTT.

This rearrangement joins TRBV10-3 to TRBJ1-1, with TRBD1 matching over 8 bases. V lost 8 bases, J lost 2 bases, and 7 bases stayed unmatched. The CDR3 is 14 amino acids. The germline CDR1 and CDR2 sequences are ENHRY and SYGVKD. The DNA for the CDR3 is TGTGCCATCCGACCCGGGACAGGAAACACTGAAGCTTTCTTT. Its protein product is CAIRPGTGNTEAFF.

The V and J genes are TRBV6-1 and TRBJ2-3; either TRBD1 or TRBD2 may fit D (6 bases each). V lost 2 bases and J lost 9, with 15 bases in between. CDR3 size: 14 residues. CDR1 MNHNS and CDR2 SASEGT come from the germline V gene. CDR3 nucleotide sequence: TGTGCCAGCAGTGAAATAACGGGGGCGGGGACGCAGTATTTT. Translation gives CASSEITGAGTQYF.

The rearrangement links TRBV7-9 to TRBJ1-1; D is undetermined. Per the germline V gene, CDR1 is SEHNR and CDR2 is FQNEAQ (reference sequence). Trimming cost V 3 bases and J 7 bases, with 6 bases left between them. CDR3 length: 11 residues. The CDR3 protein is CASSLFDEAFF. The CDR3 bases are TGTGCCAGCAGCTTGTTCGATGAAGCTTTCTTT.

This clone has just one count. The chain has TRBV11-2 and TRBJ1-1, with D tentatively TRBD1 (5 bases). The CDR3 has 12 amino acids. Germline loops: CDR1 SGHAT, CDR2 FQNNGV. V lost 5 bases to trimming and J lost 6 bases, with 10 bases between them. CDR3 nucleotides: TGTGCCAGCAGCCCACTGGGGGCTGAAGCTTTCTTT. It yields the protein CASSPLGAEAFF.

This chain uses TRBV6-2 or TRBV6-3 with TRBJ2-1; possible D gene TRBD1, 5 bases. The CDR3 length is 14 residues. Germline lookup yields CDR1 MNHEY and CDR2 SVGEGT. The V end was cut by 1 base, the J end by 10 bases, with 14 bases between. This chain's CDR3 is CASSYFTGVREQFF. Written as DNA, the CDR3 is TGTGCCAGCAGTTACTTTACAGGCGTAAGGGAGCAGTTCTTC.

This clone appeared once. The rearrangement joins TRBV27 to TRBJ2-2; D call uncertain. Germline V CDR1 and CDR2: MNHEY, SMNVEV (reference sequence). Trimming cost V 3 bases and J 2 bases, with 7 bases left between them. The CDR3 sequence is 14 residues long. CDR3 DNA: TGTGCCAGCAGTTTCCGGAAAAACACCGGGGAGCTGTTTTTT. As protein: CASSFRKNTGELFF.

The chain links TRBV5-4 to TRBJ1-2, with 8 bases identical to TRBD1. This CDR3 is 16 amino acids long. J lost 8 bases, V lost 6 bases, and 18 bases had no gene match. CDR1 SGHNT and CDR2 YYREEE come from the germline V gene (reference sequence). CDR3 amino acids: CASTRGQGLASGGYTF. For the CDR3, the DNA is TGTGCCAGCACCCGTGGACAGGGACTTGCAAGTGGCGGCTACACCTTC.

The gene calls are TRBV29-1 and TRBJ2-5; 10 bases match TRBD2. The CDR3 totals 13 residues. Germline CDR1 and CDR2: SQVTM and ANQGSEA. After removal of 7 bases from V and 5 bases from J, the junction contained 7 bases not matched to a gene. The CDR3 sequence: CSATKTSGETQYF. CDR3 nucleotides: TGCAGCGCAACCAAGACTAGCGGGGAGACCCAGTACTTC.

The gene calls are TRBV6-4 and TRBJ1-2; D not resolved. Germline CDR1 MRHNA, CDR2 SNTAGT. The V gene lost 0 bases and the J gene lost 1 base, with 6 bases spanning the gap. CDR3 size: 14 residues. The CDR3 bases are TGTGCCAGCAGTGACTCCCACAGTAACTATGGCTACACCTTC. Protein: CASSDSHSNYGYTF.

CDR3 amino acids: CASTATPGNTIYF. The DNA for the CDR3 is TGTGCCAGCACGGCGACCCCTGGAAACACCATATATTTT. J is TRBJ1-3 and V is TRBV5-4, with D uncertain. Germline V gene data show CDR1 as SGHNT and CDR2 as YYREEE (reference sequence). The CDR3 is 13 amino acids. Trimming pared 6 bases from V and 2 bases from J, leaving 9 bases between.